This T cell receptor beta chain was profiled in a study of T cells in Graves' hyperthyroidism and ophthalmopathy (dated by TCRdb to the late 2010s). Concerning the study at large: Peripheral blood samples were taken at the time of initial diagnosis, prior to any treatment. After sampling, hyperthyroidism patients received methimazole starting at 30 mg daily, and ophthalmopathy patients received high-dose intravenous methylprednisolone. TCR Vbeta CDR3 sequencing of roughly 140 peripheral blood samples (over 40 ophthalmopathy, approximately 80 hyperthyroidism and roughly 17 progressor patients) is reported in the paper. An independent validation cohort of around 19 hyperthyroidism patients and about 16 patients who later progressed to ophthalmopathy tested prospective prediction of ophthalmopathy. Thyroid tissue and blood T-cell repertoires from roughly 6 Graves' hyperthyroidism patients were also compared in the study. The 90 to 100 discovery patients were randomly split 7:3 into training and test sets. TCR V-J signatures able to tell the groups apart were searched for in a discovery cohort of 95 to 100 patients, of whom 40 to 45 had Graves' ophthalmopathy and 55 to 60 had stable Graves' hyperthyroidism.

Cut back by 4 bases and 2 bases, the V and J ends lie 8 bases apart. CDR1 SGHRS and CDR2 YFSETQ are derived from the germline V gene. Inclusive of the bounding cysteine and phenylalanine, the CDR3 is 13 residues long. Only CDR3 DNA is held: 39 bases, read in frame from base 1. Moderately to severely active disease, a Clinical Activity Score of at least 3, a NOSPECS grade of at least 4, and a duration under 3 months were present in ophthalmopathy patients. Any patient with an uncontrolled infection, another autoimmune disease, pregnancy or lactation was excluded. Diagnoses were based on clinical symptoms, serum thyroxine and TRAb, thyroid ultrasound and orbital computed tomography. Ficoll-Paque density gradient centrifugation was used to isolate PBMCs from under 11 ml of fresh peripheral blood. Total RNA was extracted with Trizol reagent, and quality was checked on an Agilent 2100 Bioanalyzer. This clonotype was recorded at least ten times. Its antigen is unknown. Base quality data are lacking; no much larger clone is found one base away.

The TCR beta CDR3 regions were amplified from RNA transcripts. The first round of RT-PCR for the TCR CDR3 was performed with the HTBI primer set and the Qiagen OneStep RT-PCR kit. The libraries were constructed in a second round of multiplex PCR and then size-selected and purified. Libraries were sequenced paired-end with 100 bp reads on an Illumina HiSeq2000. The study's own analysis went as follows. Raw data were processed with SOAPnuke, discarding reads with adapters, uncalled bases, mean Phred below 15, or no exact constant-primer or identifier match. High-quality paired reads were merged with COPE v1.2.5, and unique nucleotide sequences were defined as clonotypes. MiTCR v1.1 was used to align the clonotypes against IMGT TRBV, TRBD and TRBJ reference segments. The analysis included only V-J combinations with a frequency above 0.0001, which together covered roughly 99% of the repertoires. A TCS score was defined as the ratio between F50 (clonal expansion) and ExV (chaos), using BLOSUM62-based TCRdist between CDR3 peptides within each V-J. Welch's t-statistics and random forest reduced around 510 V-J features to under 15, which were used in a naive Bayes classifier (R e1071). The raw public data were reprocessed by TCRdb itself: fastp quality trimming at Q25, MiXCR clonotype calling, in-frame beta chains only. Duplicate CDR3 protein sequences are folded into a single record with the most common DNA and genes. TCRdb, not the original authors, processed these V and J calls. The sample records around 570,000 distinct CDR3 sequences, 15% to 20% of which are singletons. The ten most abundant clones make up 47% of the sample.

Beyond this particular receptor, the publication reports: Most expanded thyroid clonotypes (frequency above 0.001) were also detected in blood, suggesting blood repertoires may reflect thyroid immune responses. In cross-validation, a model built on a 13 V-J signature told ophthalmopathy apart from stable hyperthyroidism with about 90% sensitivity and around 84% specificity, and in testing the same model reached 80%/75%. In validation, progression to ophthalmopathy was predicted by the model with 70% to 71% sensitivity and around 76% specificity, a median of approximately 6.5 months before onset. Sample size was not statistically predetermined, and blinding of investigators to group allocation was not performed.

The chain employs TRBV5-1 and TRBJ2-3, with the identity of the D gene unclear. This receptor was identified in a middle-aged man with Graves' ophthalmopathy. The sample taken for sequencing was blood. The nucleotide sequence reads TGCGCCAGCAGCGCGAAGCCCACAGATACGCAGTATTTT. This sequence encodes CASSAKPTDTQYF.